This TCR beta chain was obtained from a study of OX40 agonist ivuxolimab in advanced cancers. Study-level background: Partial responses occurred in Three dose-escalation patients, one with hepatocellular carcinoma and two with cutaneous melanoma. Whole-study findings and limits: The authors also found low normalized T-cell clonal expansion in some nonresponders.

Per germline, CDR1 MNHNS and CDR2 SASEGT. Trimming shortened V by 7 bases and J by 1 base, and 8 bases separated the two germline ends. CDR3 length: 13 residues. A remark on this clone: No antigen is known for it.

Sequencing used immunoSEQ multiplex PCR; TCRdb keeps in-frame clones, though not all of them. Seen here are approximately 72,000 clones, about 86% observed once, and the top ten hold around 0.9%. It was autoimmune disease history or systemic immunosuppression that excluded patients. Sampled blood was obtained at baseline, cycle 4 day 1, and cycle 7 day 1. The chain is built from TRBV6-1 and TRBJ1-5; no firm D call. The TCR sequence derives from an adult with an advanced solid tumor such as melanoma, head and neck, liver or kidney cancer. Specimen: CD4+ or CD8+ T cells sorted from blood, collected in a trial of the OX40 agonist ivuxolimab. The DNA for the CDR3 is TGTGCCAGCACCACGACAAGCAATCAGCCCCAGCATTTT. Translated: CASTTTSNQPQHF.